This entry lists 19 T cell receptor beta chains sequenced from one sample in a study of cytomegalovirus exposure and HLA in healthy donors. Use of 60 Vbeta and 13 Jbeta primers characterized the PCR. Assay used: immunoSEQ multiplex PCR; TCRdb lists only in-frame clones, some missing. The top ten hold less than 5% of the sample, which has 100,000 to 150,000 clones, around two thirds seen once. Sample: PBMCs. These receptors all come from a man aged 55 to 70 in good health and CMV-seropositive.

This sequence joins TRBV5-1 and TRBJ1-6; maybe TRBD1 (6 bases). V lost 3 bases and J 7 bases, leaving 17 bases between the germline ends. Germline V gene lookup returns CDR1 SGHRS and CDR2 YFSETQ. CDR3 size: 16 residues. CDR3 protein: CASSYSGTGSNSPLHF. CDR3 DNA: TGCGCCAGCAGCTATTCCGGAACAGGGTCCAATTCACCCCTCCACTTT.

The gene calls are TRBV7-2 and TRBJ1-5; a weak D match, TRBD1 (5 bases). Germline CDR1 reads SGHTA; CDR2 reads FQGNSA. The CDR3 contains 15 residues. V lost 5 bases, J lost 4 bases, and 15 bases lay in between. CDR3 protein: CASSPIGGVNQPQHF. The CDR3 DNA reads as TGTGCCAGCAGCCCGATCGGAGGGGTTAATCAGCCCCAGCATTTT.

The CDR3 sequence is CASRDRYTEAFF. CDR3 bases: TGTGCCAGCAGAGACAGATACACTGAAGCTTTCTTT. The V call is TRBV6-5, the J call TRBJ1-1; the D gene is possibly TRBD1 (5 bases). V gave up 6 bases and J gave up 3 bases, with 8 bases separating them. The CDR3 is made up of 12 amino acids. From germline, CDR1 is MNHEY and CDR2 SVGAGI.

The chain links TRBV7-8 to TRBJ2-7; 7 bases fit TRBD1. With V trimmed by 5 bases and J by 8 bases, 12 bases remained unmatched. The CDR3 sequence is 14 residues long. The germline gives CDR1 SGHVS, CDR2 FQNEAQ. In DNA form, the CDR3 reads TGTGCCAGCAGCCCCGGACAGGCTGCGCGGAAGCAGTACTTC. It translates to CASSPGQAARKQYF.

The V call is TRBV7-9, the J call TRBJ1-2; D may be TRBD1 (5 bases). Germline V gene sequence: CDR1 SEHNR, CDR2 FQNEAQ (reference sequence). Deletions cut 4 bases from V and 7 bases from J, with 19 bases between. The CDR3 covers 15 residues. The CDR3, as DNA: TGTGCCAGCAGCTCCCACAAGGACACTCGACTTGGCTACACCTTC. Protein product: CASSSHKDTRLGYTF.

The CDR3: CATYEGAGNTGELFF. In nucleotides, the CDR3 is TGTGCCACCTACGAGGGGGCAGGGAACACCGGGGAGCTGTTTTTT. This chain links TRBV10-3 with TRBJ2-2; 7 nucleotides agree with TRBD1. V gave up 10 bases and J gave up 1 base; unmatched junction bases: 9. Germline V gene data show CDR1 as ENHRY and CDR2 as SYGVKD. The CDR3 runs 15 residues.

A few counts support this clone. The genes are TRBV27 and TRBJ2-3, with D unresolved. The ends were cut back, 7 bases at V and 1 base at J, with 12 bases in the middle. This CDR3 has 14 residues. Germline CDR1 and CDR2: MNHEY and SMNVEV (reference sequence). The DNA for the CDR3 is TGTGCCAGCACCACATCGCAGGGCACAGATACGCAGTATTTT. Its protein product is CASTTSQGTDTQYF.

The genes are TRBV29-1 and TRBJ2-3; D is possibly TRBD2 (6 bases). CDR3 length: 14 residues. V gave up 3 bases and J gave up 4 bases, with 14 bases separating them. Germline CDR1 SQVTM, CDR2 ANQGSEA. The CDR3 protein is CSVEGGRSADTQYF. CDR3 DNA: TGCAGCGTTGAGGGGGGTAGAAGCGCAGATACGCAGTATTTT.

This clone was seen a handful of times. The chain carries TRBV5-6 and TRBJ1-4; a weak D match, TRBD1 (5 bases). V was trimmed by 0 bases and J by 8 bases, leaving 14 bases between them. This CDR3 region has 15 residues. Germline V lookup: CDR1 SGHDT, CDR2 YYEEEE. The CDR3 loop reads CASSLVGRAEEKLFF. As DNA, the CDR3 is TGTGCCAGCAGCTTGGTTGGCAGGGCGGAAGAAAAACTGTTTTTT.

This chain joins TRBV28 and TRBJ1-3; a weak D match, TRBD1 (5 bases). Germline CDR1 is MDHEN and CDR2 is SYDVKM. Trimming stripped 1 base from V and 3 bases from J, with 7 bases between. The CDR3 is made up of 14 amino acids. In DNA form, the CDR3 reads TGTGCCAGCAGTTTATCGGGACTTGGAAACACCATATATTTT. Translating it yields CASSLSGLGNTIYF.

This chain connects TRBV7-2 to TRBJ1-4; 10 bases fit TRBD1. Germline CDR1 reads SGHTA; CDR2 reads FQGNSA. J was trimmed by 8 bases and V by 3 bases; bases with no gene match: 6. The CDR3 totals 15 residues. CDR3 nucleotides: TGTGCCAGCAGCTTGTTGACAGGGGGCGTGGAAAAACTGTTTTTT. Translating it yields CASSLLTGGVEKLFF.

This CDR3 is CASSLGAGRGSNQPQHF. The DNA for the CDR3 is TGTGCCAGCAGCTTAGGAGCAGGCAGGGGAAGCAATCAGCCCCAGCATTTT. The V and J genes are TRBV7-6 and TRBJ1-5; tentatively, D is TRBD1 (6 bases). V lost 1 base to trimming and J lost 1 base, with 14 bases between them. The germline gives CDR1 SGHVS, CDR2 FNYEAQ. The CDR3 is 17 residues long.

V is TRBV6-6 and J is TRBJ1-2; TRBD1 matches at 7 bases. The germline V gene has CDR1 MNHNY and CDR2 SVGAGI (reference sequence). This CDR3 has 15 amino acids. V was pared by 6 bases and J by 3 bases, with 10 bases of the junction left unmatched. The CDR3 coding sequence is TGTGCCAGCAGAACCCATGACAGGGACTACTATGGCTACACCTTC. It encodes CASRTHDRDYYGYTF.

A few counts support this clone. The V and J genes are TRBV6-1 and TRBJ2-3; tentatively, D is TRBD2 (5 bases). This CDR3 is built from 12 residues. Deletions cut 8 bases from V and 5 bases from J, with 11 bases between. The germline gives CDR1 MNHNS, CDR2 SASEGT. CDR3 amino acids: CASVESGDTQYF. Here the CDR3 DNA reads TGTGCCAGCGTCGAAAGCGGAGATACGCAGTATTTT.

This chain uses TRBV5-1 with TRBJ1-1, with D tentatively TRBD1 (5 bases). CDR1 SGHRS and CDR2 YFSETQ come from the germline V gene. The V and J ends lost 0 bases and 7 bases respectively, with 10 bases between them. There are 13 residues in the CDR3. CDR3 protein: CASSLVIGGEAFF. The CDR3 nucleotides are TGCGCCAGCAGCTTGGTTATCGGGGGTGAAGCTTTCTTT. The full variable domain, rest sourced from reference TRBV5-1 and TRBJ1-1, is KAGVTQTPRYLIKTRGQQVTLSCSPISGHRSVSWYQQTPGQGLQFLFEYFSETQRNKGNFPGRFSGRQFSNSRSEMNVSTLELGDSALYLCASSLVIGGEAFFGQGTRLTVV.

CDR3: CAGGQQETQYF. Here the CDR3 DNA reads TGTGCCGGGGGACAGCAAGAGACCCAGTACTTC. The chain carries TRBV30 and TRBJ2-5; 7 bases fit TRBD1. The V gene's germline CDR1 is GTSNPN and CDR2 SVGIG (reference sequence). The length of the CDR3 is 11 residues. With 8 bases clipped from V and 2 bases from J, the junction kept 2 bases outside the gene matches.

This chain connects TRBV7-9 to TRBJ2-7; D uncertain. Trimming removed 0 bases at V and 3 bases at J, with 15 bases between. Germline V gene data show CDR1 as SEHNR and CDR2 as FQNEAQ (reference sequence). CDR3 length: 16 amino acids. CDR3 sequence: CASSLALGARGYEQYF. CDR3 in DNA: TGTGCCAGCAGCTTAGCACTCGGCGCACGCGGCTACGAGCAGTACTTC.

The table lists this clone with a count of one. The CDR3 DNA sequence: TGTGCCAGCAGCCCCCTCCCAGACAGCTACAATGAGCAGTTCTTC. Translated, it gives CASSPLPDSYNEQFF. The V and J genes are TRBV5-4 and TRBJ2-1; the D gene is possibly TRBD1 (5 bases). CDR3 length: 15 residues. The germline gives CDR1 SGHNT, CDR2 YYREEE (reference sequence). V lost 4 bases and J 3 bases, leaving 14 bases between the germline ends.

V gene TRBV11-1 combines with J gene TRBJ1-3; tentatively, D is TRBD1 (6 bases). CDR3 length equals 12 residues. Per germline, CDR1 SGHAT and CDR2 FQDESV (reference sequence). The V and J ends lost 5 bases and 12 bases respectively, with 14 bases between them. DNA for the CDR3: TGTGCCAGCAGCCTCGACAGGTCCGGCATATATTTT. The encoded protein is CASSLDRSGIYF.